This T cell receptor beta chain was identified during a study of T cell repertoires in cytomegalovirus infection. About the research overall: An indication of both CMV infection and matching HLA type came from public TCR beta signatures. Overall study findings and caveats: There were HLA-C-restricted CMV-specific TCR beta clonotypes dominating the ex vivo response. There were carriers of CMV plus the relevant HLA, and cumulative public TCR beta family frequency identified them.

From the reads, TCRdb called clonotypes with MiXCR, one entry per CDR3 protein. Of around 490,000 distinct CDR3 sequences detected, around 27% appear once; the ten largest clones hold roughly 13%. Only a few counts were recorded for this clonotype. Its antigen is unknown. The germline CDR1 and CDR2 sequences are MGHRA and YSYEKL. J gave up 2 bases and V 5 bases, and 6 bases lay outside the gene matches. This CDR3 has 16 residues. This sequence was found in a human donor in good health (CMV status not recorded). Some clones in this sample may be carry-over from other donors' samples. The sample consisted of PBMCs. The gene calls are TRBV4-1 and TRBJ2-1; 10 bases fit TRBD2. CDR3 nucleotide sequence: TGCGCCAGCAGCGGTCCTAGCGGGAGAACCTACAATGAGCAGTTCTTC. Its protein product is CASSGPSGRTYNEQFF.